The entry below gives a single T cell receptor beta chain sequence along with its context. The antigen remains unidentified. Trimming cost V 5 bases and J 9 bases; bases outside gene matches: 16. Looked up from germline, CDR1 is DFQATT and CDR2 is SNEGSKA (reference sequence). This CDR3 is 15 amino acids long. Amplification targeted TCR beta CDR3 regions from RNA transcripts. A set of HTBI primers served as the primers for a first-round RT-PCR of the TCR CDR3. MiXCR, applied by TCRdb to the multiplex PCR reads, yields one record per CDR3 protein. The sample records 300,000 to 450,000 distinct CDR3 sequences, 20% to 30% being singletons. The data derive from a study of T cells in Graves' hyperthyroidism and ophthalmopathy. Whole-study findings and limits: Separating ophthalmopathy from stable hyperthyroidism was achieved by a 13 V-J model.

Stable Graves' hyperthyroidism meant no ophthalmopathy progression within 18 months. Clinical symptoms, serum thyroxine and TRAb, thyroid ultrasound and orbital computed tomography together formed the diagnostic basis. The chain has TRBV20-1 and TRBJ2-1, with 7 bases matching TRBD2. The source material was blood. The receptor's source is a man aged 50 to 59 with Graves' hyperthyroidism. The CDR3 sequence: CSAYSGRTVSPEQFF. The CDR3 nucleotides read TGCAGTGCTTATTCCGGGAGGACGGTATCTCCTGAGCAGTTCTTC.